This TCR beta chain was recorded in a study of blood T cell repertoires in COVID-19. Overall study: Donors in the United States, Italy and Spain gave samples during acute or convalescent COVID-19. From T cells, B-cell-depleted T cells, or PBMCs came the material, which was cDNA or gDNA.

This clone has just one count. As handled by the study authors: Reference gene primer amplification gave estimated nucleated cell counts. The assay was immunoSEQ multiplex PCR, and TCRdb's table has in-frame clones only and misses some. From that table come the V and J calls and clone size; the DNA was used to work out D and trimming. The table includes about 170,000 clones, around 82% detected once. CDR3 length: 15 residues. The germline V gene encodes CDR1 LNHDA and CDR2 SQIVND (reference sequence). The trim removed 0 bases at V and 6 bases at J, leaving 2 bases unmatched. This TCR was sampled from a man in his 70s with active or convalescent COVID-19. The sequencing input was peripheral blood. The rearrangement links TRBV19 to TRBJ1-5; 10 bases map to TRBD1. CDR3 sequence reads: CASSIEGQGPQPQHF. CDR3 in DNA: TGTGCCAGTAGTATAGAGGGACAGGGGCCTCAGCCCCAGCATTTT.